Listed here is a single T cell receptor (beta chain). The target antigen is unknown. Some clones are missing from TCRdb's copy, which holds only in-frame ones; the method was immunoSEQ multiplex PCR. The sample holds approximately 25,000 clones, approximately 95% seen once. Trimming took off 7 bases at V and 7 bases at J, with 17 bases between the two ends. In germline, CDR1 is SQVTM, CDR2 ANQGSEA. The length of the CDR3 is 12 residues. The entry originates in a study of T cell clonotyping in hematopoietic cell transplantation. Study-level findings and limits: No sorting was done, leaving CD4 and CD8 contributions mixed. Pathologically expanded recipient clonotypes increased progressively from day 30 to day 180 as diversity fell. Few recipient clonotypes overlapped donors; over 95% were de novo at given depth.

Material for sequencing was peripheral blood mononuclear cells. This chain links TRBV29-1 with TRBJ2-7; D is unclear. This receptor was obtained from a middle-aged man in good health. Some clones in this sample may be carry-over from other donors' samples. Here the CDR3 reads CSAGRNSREQYF. Here the CDR3 DNA reads TGCAGCGCCGGACGGAACTCTAGAGAGCAGTACTTC.